Here is one T cell receptor beta chain with its context. The data were taken from a study of shared clonotypes between healthy human individuals. Study-level background: Per donor, three plates held CD4 naive cells, three held CD4 memory, two held CD8 naive and one held CD8 memory.

Profiled with immunoSEQ multiplex PCR; TCRdb holds only in-frame clones, not every one. The sample comprises 2 million to 3 million clones, around 90% of which are singletons, and roughly 0.14% rests with the top ten. The ends lost 10 bases at V and 2 bases at J; junction bases unmatched: 4. The CDR3 totals 13 residues. Germline assignment: CDR1 MDHEN and CDR2 SYDVKM. The specimen was naive CD4+ T cells sorted from blood. Subset in this sample: CD45RA+ positively selected. V gene TRBV28 combines with J gene TRBJ2-7, with 11 positions matching TRBD1. The receptor comes from a young man in good health. For the CDR3, the DNA is TGTGCCATAGGACAGGGGGCACCCTACGAGCAGTACTTC. Translated, it gives CAIGQGAPYEQYF. The variable domain in full, completed from reference TRBV28 and TRBJ2-7, reads DVKVTQSSRYLVKRTGEKVFLECVQDMDHENMFWYRQDPGLGLRLIYFSYDVKMKEKGDIPEGYSVSREKKERFSLILESASTNQTSMYLCAIGQGAPYEQYFGPGTRLTVT.